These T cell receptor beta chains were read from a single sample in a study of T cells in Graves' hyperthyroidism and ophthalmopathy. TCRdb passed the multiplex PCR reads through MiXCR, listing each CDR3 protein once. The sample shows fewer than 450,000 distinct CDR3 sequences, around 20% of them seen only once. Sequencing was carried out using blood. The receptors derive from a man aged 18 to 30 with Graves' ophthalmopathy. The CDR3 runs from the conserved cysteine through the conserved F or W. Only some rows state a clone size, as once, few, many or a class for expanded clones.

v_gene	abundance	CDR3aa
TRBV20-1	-	CSARDPGSDNSPLHF
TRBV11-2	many	CASSLHQDGYTF
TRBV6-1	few	CASSPRGATGELFF
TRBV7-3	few	CASSTQGPNTGELFF
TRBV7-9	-	CASSEASGSSYEQYF
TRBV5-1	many	CASSLVGLGEQYF
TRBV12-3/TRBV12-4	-	CASRATGRDNEQFF
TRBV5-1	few	CASRRGGGGQETQYF
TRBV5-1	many	CASSRDRAKSSYEQYF
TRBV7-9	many	CASSSWDRPKKLFF
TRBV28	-	CASSSTPYYEQYF
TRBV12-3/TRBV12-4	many	CASSLSGDHQPQHF
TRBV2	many	CASTASYGYTF
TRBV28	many	CASSFQEGAFF
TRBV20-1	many	CSASTGEVKNIQYF
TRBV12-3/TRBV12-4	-	CASSSSGRAREGTDTQYF
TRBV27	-	CASSWEASGGAEETQYF
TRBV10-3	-	CAISEPLFGNTYEQYF
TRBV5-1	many	CASSLQGPGDNEQFF
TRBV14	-	CASSQDRVYEQYF
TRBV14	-	CASSQVPGGLTGELFF
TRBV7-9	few	CASSLGKAGVPNQPQHF
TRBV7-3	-	CASSLTGPSGNTIYF
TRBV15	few	CATSRAVGVTNEKLFF
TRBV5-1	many	CASSLDKGDSPLHF
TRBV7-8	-	CASSLGQRNSPLHF
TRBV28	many	CASSLSRGAAGNYEQYF
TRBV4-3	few	CASSQGTPRQISYEQYF
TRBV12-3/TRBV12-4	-	CASRLGTGGTQGYF
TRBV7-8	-	CASSPTGGDPGNTIYF
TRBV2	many	CASSEGFRQPQHF
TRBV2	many	CASTSGGAHNQPQHF
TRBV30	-	CAWSLVAGGWNEQFF
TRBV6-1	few	CASSEDRQGYGYTF
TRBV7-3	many	CASSLRFDRNTEAFF
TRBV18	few	CASSPQEGLPEAFF
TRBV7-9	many	CASSLLEGHEQFF
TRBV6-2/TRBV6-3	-	CASRRGPATDTQYF
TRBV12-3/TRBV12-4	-	CASSSDSGNQPQHF
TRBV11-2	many	CASSLDPRNEQFF
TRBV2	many	CASRRAASALNPQFF
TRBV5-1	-	CASSQDFLFTDTQYF
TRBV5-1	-	CASSLGQGVLDTIYF
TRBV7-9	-	CASSLDRNTIYF